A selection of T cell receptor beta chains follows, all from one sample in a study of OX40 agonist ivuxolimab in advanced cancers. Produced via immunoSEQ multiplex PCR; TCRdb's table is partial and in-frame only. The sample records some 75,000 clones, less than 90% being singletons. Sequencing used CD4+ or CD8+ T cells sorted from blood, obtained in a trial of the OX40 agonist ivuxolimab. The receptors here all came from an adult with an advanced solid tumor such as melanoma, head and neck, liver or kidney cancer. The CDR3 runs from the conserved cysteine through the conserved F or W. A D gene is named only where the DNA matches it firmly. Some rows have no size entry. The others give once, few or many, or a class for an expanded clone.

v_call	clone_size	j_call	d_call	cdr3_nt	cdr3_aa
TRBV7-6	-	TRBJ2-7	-	TGTGCCAGCAGCCTAAACAGGGGGGGTCCCTACGAGCAGTACTTC	CASSLNRGGPYEQYF
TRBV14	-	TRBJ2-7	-	TGTGCCAGCAGCCAAGGCACCGCCTACGAGCAGTACTTC	CASSQGTAYEQYF
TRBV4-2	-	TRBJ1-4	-	TGTGCCAGCAGCCAAAAAGACCGACTGACTTTGGAAAAACTGTTTTTT	CASSQKDRLTLEKLFF
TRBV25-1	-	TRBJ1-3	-	TGTGCCAGCAGTGAATTGGGGACGGGCTCTGGAAACACCATATATTTT	CASSELGTGSGNTIYF
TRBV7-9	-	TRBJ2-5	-	TGTGCCAGCAGGCCCCGGACTCCGCAAGAGACCCAGTACTTC	CASRPRTPQETQYF
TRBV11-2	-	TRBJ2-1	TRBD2	TGTGCCGGAGGGAGTAGCGGGAGTGCGAACAATGAGCAGTTCTTC	CAGGSSGSANNEQFF
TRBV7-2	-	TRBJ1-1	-	TGTGCCAGCAGCAAGGGACCGGGAAACACTGAAGCTTTCTTT	CASSKGPGNTEAFF
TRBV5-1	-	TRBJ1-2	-	TGCGCCAGCAGCTTGAGCCAGGATGGCTACACCTTC	CASSLSQDGYTF
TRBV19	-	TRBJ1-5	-	TGTGCCAGTAGTCCCGAGGGGGAGGGAGATCAGCCCCAGCATTTT	CASSPEGEGDQPQHF
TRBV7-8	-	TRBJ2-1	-	TGTGCCAGCAGCCCACAACCCAAATCCGCGACTAAGCTCTACAATGAGCAGTTCTTC	CASSPQPKSATKLYNEQFF
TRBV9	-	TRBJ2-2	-	TGTGCCAGCAGCCCCGAGAACACCGGGGAGCTGTTTTTT	CASSPENTGELFF
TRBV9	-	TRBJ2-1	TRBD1	TGTGCCAGCAGCGCAACACTATTTACTGCCGGGACAGAATACAATGAGCAGTTCTTC	CASSATLFTAGTEYNEQFF
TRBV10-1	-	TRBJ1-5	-	TGCGCCAGCACTGAGCGGGGGGATCAGCCCCAGCATTTT	CASTERGDQPQHF
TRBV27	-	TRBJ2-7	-	TGTGCCAGCAGCCGAGGGGGGCCCAGCGAGCAGTACTTC	CASSRGGPSEQYF
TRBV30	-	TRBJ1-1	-	TGTGCCTGGAGTGTACGGGAAAACACTGAAGCTTTCTTT	CAWSVRENTEAFF
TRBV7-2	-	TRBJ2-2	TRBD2	TGTGCCAGCAGCCCACTAGCGGGGACCCACACCGGGGAGCTGTTTTTT	CASSPLAGTHTGELFF
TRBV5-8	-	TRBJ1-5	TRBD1	TGTGCCAGCAGCCAAGCGGACAGGGGTGAGGGCAATCAGCCCCAGCATTTT	CASSQADRGEGNQPQHF
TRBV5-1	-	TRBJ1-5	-	TGCGCCAGCAGCTTGGACAGGGAGTCTGGGCCCCAGCATTTT	CASSLDRESGPQHF
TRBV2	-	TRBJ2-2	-	TGTGCCAGCACCGAGGAGAGTAACACCGGGGAGCTGTTTTTT	CASTEESNTGELFF
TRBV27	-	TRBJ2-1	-	TGTGCCAGCAGTCCCCCGCTGTACAATGAGCAGTTCTTC	CASSPPLYNEQFF
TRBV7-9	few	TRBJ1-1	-	TGTGCCAGCAGCCTCAGGACGGTGAACACTGAAGCTTTCTTT	CASSLRTVNTEAFF
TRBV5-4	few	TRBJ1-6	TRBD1	TGTGCCAGCAGCCAGGGGACAGGGGGGCATAATTCACCCCTCCACTTT	CASSQGTGGHNSPLHF
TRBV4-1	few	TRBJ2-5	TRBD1	TGCGCCAGCAGCCAACCGACAGGGGGAGAGACCCAGTACTTC	CASSQPTGGETQYF
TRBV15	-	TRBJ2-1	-	TGTGCCACCAGCAGAGGCGGGACCACCGACAATGAGCAGTTCTTC	CATSRGGTTDNEQFF
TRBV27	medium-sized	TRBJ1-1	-	TGTGCCAGCAGTTTAAGGCAGACGAACACTGAAGCTTTCTTT	CASSLRQTNTEAFF
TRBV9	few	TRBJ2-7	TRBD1	TGTGCCAGCAGCGCTGAGACAGGGGGCCCCTACGAGCAGTACTTC	CASSAETGGPYEQYF
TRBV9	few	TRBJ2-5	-	TGTGCCAGCAGCGCCCCGGGTCCGACGGAGACCCAGTACTTC	CASSAPGPTETQYF
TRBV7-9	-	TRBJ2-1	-	TGTGCCAGCACCCGTGCTTCGGGGGAAAATGAGCAGTTCTTC	CASTRASGENEQFF
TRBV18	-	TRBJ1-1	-	TGTGCCAGCTCCCTCCTGGGGGGTGACACTGAAGCTTTCTTT	CASSLLGGDTEAFF
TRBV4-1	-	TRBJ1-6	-	TGCGCCAGCAGCCTCCAGCTCAGGTCACCCCTCCACTTT	CASSLQLRSPLHF
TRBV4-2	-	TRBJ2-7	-	TGTGCCAGCAGCCAAGATAGAGGGAGTCAGCAGTACTTC	CASSQDRGSQQYF
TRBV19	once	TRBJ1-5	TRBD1	TGTGCCAGTAGCGCTCAGACAGGGACTAGCAATCAGCCCCAGCATTTT	CASSAQTGTSNQPQHF
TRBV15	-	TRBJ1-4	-	TGTGCCACCAGTAGCCCCCTATGGAGACTTAATAGTGAAAAACTGTTTTTT	CATSSPLWRLNSEKLFF
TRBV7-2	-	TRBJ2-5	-	TGTGCCAGCAGCCTTAGTGGGGAGACCCAGTACTTC	CASSLSGETQYF
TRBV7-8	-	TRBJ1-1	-	TGTGCCAGCAGCTACCATGACAGGCAAGCTTTCTTT	CASSYHDRQAFF
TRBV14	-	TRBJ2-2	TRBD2	TGTGCCAGCAGCCAAGATAGGACTAGCGGGAGTTATGGGAACACCGGGGAGCTGTTTTTT	CASSQDRTSGSYGNTGELFF
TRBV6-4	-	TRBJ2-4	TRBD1	TGTGCCAGCAGTGACGTAAACACCGATGGGAGAGCGACAGGGGGGTGGGACATTCAGTACTTC	CASSDVNTDGRATGGWDIQYF
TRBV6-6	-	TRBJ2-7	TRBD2	TGTGCCAGCAGTTACCAGACTAGCGGGGCAGGCGGGCAGTACTTC	CASSYQTSGAGGQYF
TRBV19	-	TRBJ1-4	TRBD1	TGTGCCAGTAGTACATTTACGGGACAGTCCTTATACGAAAAACTGTTTTTT	CASSTFTGQSLYEKLFF
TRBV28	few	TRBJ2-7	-	TGTGCCAGCAGTTTGGGTACCTCCTACGAGCAGTACTTC	CASSLGTSYEQYF
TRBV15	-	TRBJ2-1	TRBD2	TGTGCCACCAGCAGCGCCCGGAGACTAGCGGCGAACAATGAGCAGTTCTTC	CATSSARRLAANNEQFF
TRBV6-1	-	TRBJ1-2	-	TGTGCCAGCAGTGAAGCCTACAGGGTAGGTGGCTACACCTTC	CASSEAYRVGGYTF
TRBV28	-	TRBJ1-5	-	TGTGCCAGCACCGCCCGCAGGGCCAGTCAGCCCCAGCATTTT	CASTARRASQPQHF
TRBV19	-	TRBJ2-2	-	TGTGCCAGTAGATTAAGGGAATTACGGGGCACCGGGGAGCTGTTTTTT	CASRLRELRGTGELFF
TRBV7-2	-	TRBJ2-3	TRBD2	TGTGCCAGCAGCCCGACGGGGGGACGAACAGATACGCAGTATTTT	CASSPTGGRTDTQYF
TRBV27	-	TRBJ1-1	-	TGTGCCAGCAGTCGCTACAGGGTTGACACTGAAGCTTTCTTT	CASSRYRVDTEAFF
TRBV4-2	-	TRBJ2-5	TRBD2	TGTGCCAGCAGCCAGCCGGGACTAGCGGGATTAGAGACCCAGTACTTC	CASSQPGLAGLETQYF
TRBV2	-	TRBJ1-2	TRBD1	TGTGCCAGCAGTCGGACAGGGGGGTTTTATGGCTACACCTTC	CASSRTGGFYGYTF
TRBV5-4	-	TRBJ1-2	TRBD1	TGTGCCAGCAGCTTGGGAGGACAGGGTCCCTATGGCTACACCTTC	CASSLGGQGPYGYTF
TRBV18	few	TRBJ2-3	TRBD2	TGTGCCAGCTCACCACGACTAGCGGGGGGTGCAGATACGCAGTATTTT	CASSPRLAGGADTQYF
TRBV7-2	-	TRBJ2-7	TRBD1	TGTGCCAGCGGACAGGGGAAGGGCGAGCAGTACTTC	CASGQGKGEQYF
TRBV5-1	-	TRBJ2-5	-	TGCGCCAGCAGCATCATATCACAAGAGACCCAGTACTTC	CASSIISQETQYF
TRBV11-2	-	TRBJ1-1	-	TGTGCCAGCAGCTTAAGACAGACGAACACTGAAGCTTTCTTT	CASSLRQTNTEAFF